This TCR beta chain is drawn from a study of T cell changes during pregnancy in multiple sclerosis. Clones were read by immunoSEQ multiplex PCR, and TCRdb kept only the in-frame ones, dropping some. The data show 35,000 to 45,000 clones, approximately 89% seen once. Germline V gives CDR1 MGHRA, CDR2 YSYEKL. Trimming took 3 bases from V and 5 from J, leaving 13 bases between them. The CDR3 extends over 14 amino acids. The TCR sequence derives from a female donor in good health, enrolled as a control in a pregnancy study. V is TRBV4-1 and J is TRBJ2-5; no clear D gene. The sample consisted of CD4+ T cells from peripheral blood mononuclear cells, taken after pregnancy. The CDR3 here is CASSHRTEQETQYF. The CDR3 DNA reads as TGCGCCAGCAGCCATCGAACAGAACAGGAGACCCAGTACTTC.